A selection of T cell receptor beta chains follows, all from one sample in a study of blood T cells in healthy people across ages. TCRdb itself ran the 5' RACE reads through MiXCR, one entry per CDR3 protein. Here the sample spans about 570,000 distinct CDR3 sequences, 25% to 30% being singletons. Sequencing was done on a sample of blood. The receptor source for this set is a woman in her seventies in good health. Each CDR3 is given with its conserved first and last residue. D genes are given only for firm matches. Size is stated for part of the rows, as once, few or many counts, or as a class when the clone is expanded.

D gene | J gene | V gene | clone size | CDR3 protein | CDR3 DNA
TRBD2 | TRBJ2-3 | TRBV12-3/TRBV12-4 | few | CASSVAGYSTDTQYF | TGTGCCAGCAGTGTAGCGGGATATAGCACAGATACGCAGTATTTT
TRBD2 | TRBJ2-3 | TRBV6-4 | many | CASSAAGGTDTQYF | TGTGCCAGCAGTGCGGCGGGGGGCACAGATACGCAGTATTTT
TRBD2 | TRBJ2-5 | TRBV29-1 | few | CSVGANGGEETQYF | TGCAGCGTTGGGGCCAACGGGGGGGAGGAGACCCAGTACTTC
. | TRBJ1-2 | TRBV3-1 | . | CASSQPDGRGGYTF | TGTGCCAGCAGCCAACCTGACGGTAGGGGTGGCTACACCTTC
. | TRBJ1-2 | TRBV7-2 | few | CASSLFGQGGGYTF | TGTGCCAGCAGCTTATTTGGCCAGGGTGGTGGCTACACCTTC
TRBD2 | TRBJ2-3 | TRBV4-1 | . | CASSRNDQAGADTQYF | TGCGCCAGCAGCCGCAATGATCAAGCGGGGGCAGATACGCAGTATTTT
TRBD2 | TRBJ2-5 | TRBV7-8 | . | CASSYPLTGGPAFQETQYF | TGTGCCAGCAGCTACCCACTGACGGGGGGGCCCGCCTTCCAAGAGACCCAGTACTTC
TRBD2 | TRBJ2-1 | TRBV12-3/TRBV12-4 | . | CASSSGLAGIDEQFF | TGTGCCAGCAGTTCGGGACTAGCGGGGATCGATGAGCAGTTCTTC
. | TRBJ1-2 | TRBV6-1 | few | CASSPSGGYTF | TGTGCCAGCAGTCCTAGTGGTGGCTACACCTTC
. | TRBJ1-2 | TRBV24-1 | . | CATSDRDGSNYGYTF | TGTGCCACCAGTGACCGGGACGGATCCAACTATGGCTACACCTTC
TRBD1 | TRBJ2-7 | TRBV11-3 | . | CASSLYSGTVEQYF | TGTGCCAGCAGCCTATACTCCGGGACAGTCGAGCAGTACTTC
. | TRBJ2-1 | TRBV7-3 | few | CASSLDGAPCNEQFF | TGTGCCAGCAGCTTAGACGGGGCACCCTGCAATGAGCAGTTCTTC
. | TRBJ1-5 | TRBV7-9 | . | CASSGQGLSNQPQHF | TGTGCCAGCAGCGGTCAGGGGTTAAGCAATCAGCCCCAGCATTTT
. | TRBJ2-5 | TRBV29-1 | few | CSVAGPMPETQYF | TGCAGCGTTGCAGGTCCGATGCCGGAGACCCAGTACTTC
. | TRBJ1-4 | TRBV5-1 | . | CASSFGGGDEKLFF | TGCGCCAGCAGCTTTGGAGGGGGTGATGAAAAACTGTTTTTT
. | TRBJ2-3 | TRBV7-6 | many | CASSSPSTDTQYF | TGTGCCAGCAGCTCTCCTAGCACAGATACGCAGTATTTT
. | TRBJ2-5 | TRBV11-2 | . | CASSLVPGDGETQYF | TGTGCCAGCAGCTTAGTCCCAGGGGACGGGGAGACCCAGTACTTC
TRBD2 | TRBJ2-4 | TRBV6-2/TRBV6-3 | few | CASSTRTSGAFGIQYF | TGTGCCAGCAGTACCAGGACTAGCGGGGCCTTCGGCATTCAGTACTTC
. | TRBJ1-2 | TRBV20-1 | . | CSARGSSGQNNYGYTF | TGCAGTGCTAGAGGCTCTTCTGGACAGAATAACTATGGCTACACCTTC
. | TRBJ2-5 | TRBV20-1 | few | CSTSTWQETQYF | TGCAGTACGAGCACATGGCAGGAGACCCAGTACTTC
. | TRBJ1-4 | TRBV27 | few | CASSSSWGENEKLFF | TGTGCCAGCAGTTCCTCTTGGGGTGAAAATGAAAAACTGTTTTTT
TRBD1 | TRBJ2-3 | TRBV7-2 | . | CASSPDRGIDTQYF | TGTGCCAGCAGTCCGGACAGGGGGATAGATACGCAGTATTTT
TRBD2 | TRBJ2-6 | TRBV20-1 | few | CSAPTRGAHGANVLTF | TGCAGTGCTCCGACGCGGGGGGCTCATGGGGCCAACGTCCTGACTTTC
TRBD1 | TRBJ2-1 | TRBV7-2 | few | CASSLGTGGSYNEQFF | TGTGCCAGCAGCTTAGGGACAGGGGGCTCCTACAATGAGCAGTTCTTC
TRBD2 | TRBJ2-5 | TRBV20-1 | . | CSARDRLLAAVTQYF | TGCAGTGCTAGAGATAGGTTACTAGCGGCGGTGACCCAGTACTTC
TRBD1 | TRBJ1-4 | TRBV6-5 | few | CASRTGEELFF | TGTGCCAGCAGGACAGGGGAGGAACTGTTTTTT
. | TRBJ2-1 | TRBV7-3 | . | CASNSGESNEQFF | TGTGCCAGCAACTCCGGAGAATCGAATGAGCAGTTCTTC
. | TRBJ1-1 | TRBV25-1 | . | CASRSFMNTEAFF | TGTGCCAGCAGATCCTTTATGAACACTGAAGCTTTCTTT
. | TRBJ1-4 | TRBV15 | . | CATSRAGVNEKLFF | TGTGCCACCAGCAGAGCCGGGGTTAATGAAAAACTGTTTTTT
. | TRBJ2-3 | TRBV10-3 | . | CAIRNSVMNTDTQYF | TGTGCCATCAGGAATAGCGTGATGAACACAGATACGCAGTATTTT
TRBD1 | TRBJ1-2 | TRBV20-1 | few | CSARVGTGGYGYTF | TGCAGTGCTAGAGTCGGGACAGGGGGCTATGGCTACACCTTC
. | TRBJ1-4 | TRBV28 | few | CASSPGQFNEKLVF | TGTGCCAGCAGTCCTGGACAGTTTAATGAAAAACTGGTTTTT
. | TRBJ1-2 | TRBV10-3 | . | CAIGGSYYTF | TGTGCCATCGGCGGCTCGTACTACACCTTC
. | TRBJ2-6 | TRBV7-9 | few | CASTGAGSGANVLTF | TGTGCCAGCACAGGGGCAGGATCTGGGGCCAACGTCCTGACTTTC
TRBD1 | TRBJ2-7 | TRBV20-1 | . | CSAAGWTGDPVYF | TGCAGTGCTGCCGGTTGGACAGGAGACCCAGTGTACTTC
. | TRBJ2-2 | TRBV5-1 | . | CASSFDGNTGELFF | TGCGCCAGCAGCTTCGACGGGAACACCGGGGAGCTGTTTTTT
. | TRBJ2-5 | TRBV6-1 | few | CASGFRGETQYF | TGTGCCAGCGGATTTCGGGGAGAGACCCAGTACTTC
TRBD1 | TRBJ2-7 | TRBV20-1 | . | CSARTGGSEQYF | TGCAGTGCCCGGACAGGGGGAAGTGAGCAGTACTTC
. | TRBJ2-5 | TRBV7-9 | . | CASRKGSAETQYF | TGTGCCAGCAGAAAGGGCTCGGCGGAGACCCAGTACTTC
. | TRBJ2-7 | TRBV21-1 | few | CASSTSGRAAYEQYF | TGTGCCAGCAGCACCAGCGGGAGGGCAGCCTACGAGCAGTACTTC